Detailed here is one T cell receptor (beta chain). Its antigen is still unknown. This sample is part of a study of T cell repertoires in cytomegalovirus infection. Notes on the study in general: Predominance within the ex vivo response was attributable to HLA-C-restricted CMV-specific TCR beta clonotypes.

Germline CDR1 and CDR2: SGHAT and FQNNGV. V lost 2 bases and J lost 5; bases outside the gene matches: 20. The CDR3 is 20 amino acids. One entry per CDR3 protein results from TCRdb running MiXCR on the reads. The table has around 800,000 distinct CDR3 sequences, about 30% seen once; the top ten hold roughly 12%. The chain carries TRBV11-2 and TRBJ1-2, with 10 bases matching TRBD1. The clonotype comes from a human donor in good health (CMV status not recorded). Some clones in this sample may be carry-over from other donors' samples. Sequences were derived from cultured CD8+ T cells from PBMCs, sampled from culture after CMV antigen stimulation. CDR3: CASSLYRRPGQGPAAYGYTF. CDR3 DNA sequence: TGTGCCAGCAGCTTATACAGGAGGCCGGGACAGGGGCCTGCGGCTTATGGCTACACCTTC.